This T cell receptor beta chain was captured by sequencing in a study of T cells expressing NK-cell markers (dated by TCRdb to 2020 to 2022). Turning to the overall study: TCR beta-chain repertoires were profiled in sorted CD3+CD56+NKG2C+, CD3+CD56+NKG2C- and CD3+CD56-NKG2C+ T-cell subsets from fewer than 10 donors. Among the eight sequenced donors, only one was HCMV-seronegative, while the other seven were HCMV-seropositive. The study sequenced eight donors, all healthy volunteers chosen at random: three men and five women. Sequencing of the libraries produced 2 x 150 bp reads on Illumina HiSeq 2000/2500, MiSeq or NextSeq.

The CDR3 runs 13 residues from the cysteine to the phenylalanine. DNA is not on record. The germline V gene (reference sequence) provides CDR1 GTSNPN and CDR2 SVGIG. HCMV-specific IgG was detected in serum with a commercial ELISA kit to determine HCMV serostatus. Ficoll density gradient centrifugation was used to isolate peripheral blood mononuclear cells from blood. The instrument was an Illumina HiSeq 2000. TCR beta cDNA libraries were made by 5'RACE template switching that added a universal primer site and unique molecular identifiers. Priming for cDNA synthesis came from the TCR beta constant segment, and two successive PCR amplification steps followed. In the original analysis: MIGEC was used to demultiplex reads and group the reads by UMI, and MiTCR was used to assemble and quantify clonotypes. Only TCR cDNA sequences supported by at least two reads were kept to exclude erroneous sequences. Downstream repertoire analysis used the tcR package, and clonotypes were matched across fractions by CDR3 nucleotide sequence plus V segment. VDJmatch was used to annotate antigen specificity against VDJdb, with one amino acid substitution in CDR3 allowed. Each entry corresponds to one CDR3 protein sequence from reads that TCRdb reprocessed, and DNA is not given. Here the V and J calls rest on TCRdb's processing, not on the authors' analysis. The data table for this sample lists 300,000 or so distinct CDR3 sequences. 4% to 4.5% of the sample rests with the top ten.

Turning to this clonotype: Its antigen is not yet known.

What the work shows at the level of the full study, not this receptor alone: Those dominant clonotypes were again the most abundant among CD3+CD56-NKG2C+ cells in several donors, at about 25-60.1%. It remained unclear whether the expanded NKG2C-expressing T cell clones were specific for HCMV antigens. For over five donors, the dominant CD3+CD56+NKG2C+ clonotypes were among the top 10 CD8+ clonotypes and accounted for roughly 1.0-7.5% of CD8+ T cells.

The sequence joins TRBV30 to TRBJ2-3. This sequence was found in a woman between 18 and 75 years old in good health. The specimen was blood T cells: a sorted CD56 or NKG2C T cell subset, CD4+ or CD8+ T cells, or bulk PBMC T cells (not recorded which). CDR3 protein: CAWSDQLADTQYF.